This TCR beta chain is drawn from a study of monozygotic twins with inflammatory bowel disease. The CDR3 spans 13 residues. Germline V gene sequence: CDR1 LGHDT, CDR2 YNNKEL (reference sequence). An approximately 2.6 ml blood sample was drawn per donor. Template switching introduced UMIs that contain a 6-nucleotide sample barcode. TCRdb reworked the 5' RACE reads into one entry per CDR3 protein, no DNA. This specimen shows around 380,000 distinct CDR3 sequences; the ten leading clones hold less than 2.5%. The TCR was taken from a human donor with ulcerative colitis or Crohn's disease, or a healthy co-twin of an affected twin (not recorded which). The rearrangement uses TRBV3-1 and TRBJ1-2; the D gene TCRdb calls, TRBD1, cannot be checked with no DNA. Sequencing used blood. The chain's CDR3 is CATQGGQLYGYTF. The whole variable domain, remainder taken from reference TRBV3-1 and TRBJ1-2, is DTAVSQTPKYLVTQMGNDKSIKCEQNLGHDTMYWYKQDSKKFLKIMFSYNNKELIINETVPNRFSPKSPDKAHLNLHINSLELGDSAVYFCATQGGQLYGYTFGSGTRLTVV.